Each of the 12 T cell receptor beta chains below was sequenced from the same sample in a study of PD-1 blockade in classical Hodgkin lymphoma. This sample's time point: cycle 4 day 1 (C4D1), after around six weeks of nivolumab. Each of the patients experienced relapse following autologous stem cell transplantation, and their brentuximab vedotin exposure differed. Produced via immunoSEQ multiplex PCR; TCRdb's table is partial and in-frame only. The sample records 20,000 to 25,000 clones, 60% to 80% being singletons. The sample here was peripheral blood mononuclear cells (PBMCs), taken before the fourth cycle of nivolumab. These receptors originate from a human donor with classical Hodgkin lymphoma.

The V call is TRBV6-5, the J call TRBJ1-2, with TRBD1 identical over 7 bases. This CDR3 has 14 residues. Germline V gene lookup returns CDR1 MNHEY and CDR2 SVGAGI. Unmatched junction bases numbered 8, after V lost 6 bases and J lost 4 bases. The CDR3 loop reads CASSRGQAGYGYTF. The CDR3 coding sequence is TGTGCCAGCAGCCGCGGACAGGCGGGCTATGGCTACACCTTC.

This chain uses TRBV5-5 with TRBJ2-7, with D possibly being TRBD2 (5 bases). This CDR3 is built from 15 residues. Trimming removed 0 bases from V and 0 bases from J, with 10 bases in between. Germline assignment: CDR1 SGHKS and CDR2 YYEKEE (reference sequence). The CDR3 DNA follows: TGTGCCAGCAGCTTGGCATTTGGGAGCTCCTACGAGCAGTACTTC. This sequence encodes CASSLAFGSSYEQYF. Complete variable domain (other parts from reference TRBV5-5 and TRBJ2-7): DAGVTQSPTHLIKTRGQQVTLRCSPISGHKSVSWYQQVLGQGPQFIFQYYEKEERGRGNFPDRFSARQFPNYSSELNVNALLLGDSALYLCASSLAFGSSYEQYFGPGTRLTVT.

The chain joins TRBV5-1 to TRBJ2-5; TRBD2 matches at 7 bases. The CDR3 sequence is 15 residues long. The germline gives CDR1 SGHRS, CDR2 YFSETQ. J gave up 5 bases and V 5 bases, and 12 bases lay outside the gene matches. DNA for the CDR3: TGCGCCAGCAGGGAGTCTAGCGGACCTCAGGAGACCCAGTACTTC. This encodes CASRESSGPQETQYF.

The CDR3 sequence: CASSLDIYDRDLLDSGNTIYF. In DNA, the CDR3 is TGCGCCAGCAGCTTGGATATCTACGACAGGGATCTACTTGACTCTGGAAACACCATATATTTT. V usage is TRBV5-1 and J usage is TRBJ1-3; 7 nucleotides align to TRBD1. The V gene's germline CDR1 is SGHRS and CDR2 YFSETQ. The CDR3 loop spans 21 amino acids. Unmatched junction bases numbered 18, after V lost 0 bases and J lost 0 bases. Full variable domain (rest looked up from reference TRBV5-1 and TRBJ1-3): KAGVTQTPRYLIKTRGQQVTLSCSPISGHRSVSWYQQTPGQGLQFLFEYFSETQRNKGNFPGRFSGRQFSNSRSEMNVSTLELGDSALYLCASSLDIYDRDLLDSGNTIYFGEGSWLTVV.

The CDR3 DNA sequence: TGTGCCAGCAGCAAGCTAGCGGCCTCCTACAATGAGCAGTTCTTC. This translates into CASSKLAASYNEQFF. V is TRBV11-3 and J is TRBJ2-1; 7 nucleotides agree with TRBD2. There are 15 residues in the CDR3. CDR1 is SGHNT and CDR2 is YENEEA in the germline V gene. J lost 0 bases, V lost 5 bases, and 4 bases had no gene match.

The chain's CDR3 is CSVEVGNTEAFF. The CDR3 bases are TGCAGCGTTGAAGTAGGGAACACTGAAGCTTTCTTT. The rearrangement links TRBV29-1 to TRBJ1-1; D is unresolved. V lost 1 base to trimming and J lost 1 base, with 4 bases between them. The germline CDR1 and CDR2 sequences are SQVTM and ANQGSEA. The CDR3 loop spans 12 amino acids.

The rearrangement links TRBV7-9 to TRBJ2-1; 8 bases fit TRBD2. The CDR3 totals 15 residues. Germline CDR1 SEHNR, CDR2 FQNEAQ (reference sequence). V lost 3 bases and J lost 5; bases outside the gene matches: 6. For the CDR3, the DNA is TGTGCCAGCAGCTTCCTTAGCGGGATGGACAATGAGCAGTTCTTC. Translated, it gives CASSFLSGMDNEQFF.

V is TRBV4-3 and J is TRBJ2-3, with a weak D call TRBD2 (5 bases). Trimming cost V 0 bases and J 7 bases, with 23 bases left between them. The V gene's germline CDR1 is LGHNA and CDR2 YSLEER. The CDR3 sequence is 18 residues long. CDR3 residues: CASSQDRTGTPMLYTQYF. Here the CDR3 DNA reads TGCGCCAGCAGCCAAGACAGGACTGGAACCCCGATGCTTTATACGCAGTATTTT.

The chain has TRBV5-6 and TRBJ2-7; tentatively, D is TRBD2 (6 bases). The germline CDR1 and CDR2 sequences are SGHDT and YYEEEE. The CDR3 runs to 17 residues. V lost 3 bases, J lost 4 bases, and 23 bases lay in between. The CDR3 DNA sequence: TGTGCCAGCAGCTCTAACGGTCCTAGAAGGAGGGATTACGAGCAGTACTTC. Its protein product is CASSSNGPRRRDYEQYF.

This clone qualifies as medium-sized (0.01 to 0.1%). This chain uses TRBV2 with TRBJ2-2, with unresolved D. The CDR3 sequence is 14 residues long. V was trimmed by 6 bases and J by 4 bases, leaving 12 bases between them. In germline, CDR1 is SNHLY, CDR2 FYNNEI. The CDR3 is CASSQSRTTGELFF. The CDR3 nucleotides read TGTGCCAGCAGCCAGTCCCGGACCACCGGGGAGCTGTTTTTT.

The V gene is TRBV11-1, the J gene TRBJ2-1; D is possibly TRBD2 (6 bases). Germline CDR1 SGHAT, CDR2 FQDESV (reference sequence). V lost 3 bases to trimming and J lost 5 bases, with 11 bases between them. This CDR3 comprises 14 residues. CDR3 protein: CASSFYGGHNEQFF. The CDR3 DNA reads as TGTGCCAGCAGCTTCTACGGAGGGCACAATGAGCAGTTCTTC. The entire variable domain, with the rest obtained from reference TRBV11-1 and TRBJ2-1, is as follows: EAEVAQSPRYKITEKSQAVAFWCDPISGHATLYWYRQILGQGPELLVQFQDESVVDDSQLPKDRFSAERLKGVDSTLKIQPAELGDSAMYLCASSFYGGHNEQFFGPGTRLTVL.

The chain employs TRBV27 and TRBJ1-1; D remains unclear. The CDR3 consists of 14 residues. Germline V gives CDR1 MNHEY, CDR2 SMNVEV (reference sequence). The V gene lost 4 bases and the J gene lost 8 bases, with 17 bases spanning the gap. The CDR3 here is CASSSLGRGREAFF. In nucleotides, the CDR3 is TGTGCCAGCAGTTCTTTAGGGCGGGGTAGGGAAGCTTTCTTT.